These T cell receptor beta chains were read from a single sample in a study of vaccination and CD4 T cells after COVID-19. TCRdb reprocessed the PCR reads via MiXCR and lists one record per CDR3 protein. The sample includes fewer than 10,000 distinct CDR3 sequences, 30% to 45% of them seen just once. Antigens of these TCRs are unknown. Material for sequencing was CD4+ T cells from blood, cultured in vitro. The receptors were gathered from a human donor who had recovered from COVID-19. Both conserved end residues are part of each CDR3. The order of the fields is clone size, J gene, D gene, V gene, CDR3 DNA, CDR3 protein. A D gene is named only where the DNA matches it firmly. Size tells how often a clone was seen (once, few, many) or the class of an expanded clone, and some rows leave it out.

>-|TRBJ2-3|TRBD2|TRBV11-2
TGTGCCAGCAGCTCCGAGATCTATCGGGAGCTAGCGGGCACAGATACGCAGTATTTT
CASSSEIYRELAGTDTQYF
>-|TRBJ2-7|-|TRBV12-5
TGTGCTAGTGGTTTCTCCCAAAACGCCGAGCAGTACTTC
CASGFSQNAEQYF
>-|TRBJ2-2|-|TRBV5-4
TGTGCCAGCAGCTTGGACAGTGTCTCGAACACCGGGGAGCTGTTTTTT
CASSLDSVSNTGELFF
>hyperexpanded|TRBJ1-1|-|TRBV30
TGTGCCTGGAAATGGCGATGGGGGGCTGGGATGAACACTGAAGCTTTCTTT
CAWKWRWGAGMNTEAFF
>-|TRBJ1-5|-|TRBV19
TGTGCCAGTAGTTGGTGGGGGGCGGGCCAGCCCCAGCATTTT
CASSWWGAGQPQHF
>few|TRBJ1-2|-|TRBV6-1
TGTGCCACTCAGGCTAACTATGGCTACACCTTC
CATQANYGYTF
>-|TRBJ1-6|-|TRBV20-1
TGCAGTGCTAGAGGTGCAAGTAATTCACCCCTCCACTTT
CSARGASNSPLHF
>-|TRBJ2-1|-|TRBV12-3/TRBV12-4
TGTGCCAGCAGTTTAGGGTCGATCTCCTACAATGAGCAGTTCTTC
CASSLGSISYNEQFF
>few|TRBJ2-3|-|TRBV30
TGTGCCTGGGGACCTCGAGATACGCAGTATTTT
CAWGPRDTQYF
>-|TRBJ2-2|-|TRBV6-1
TGTGCCAGCAGACCCCGGGGGAACACCGGGGAGCTGTTTTTT
CASRPRGNTGELFF
>-|TRBJ2-2|-|TRBV10-3
TGTGCCATCAGTGAAGGTCAGATAGAGCTGTTTTTT
CAISEGQIELFF
>few|TRBJ1-2|-|TRBV25-1
TGTGCCAGCAGTGAATATAGCGGGTCTGGCTACACCTTC
CASSEYSGSGYTF
>few|TRBJ1-5|-|TRBV7-2
TGTGCCAGCAGTTTTACAGGGTCTCAGCCCCAGCATTTT
CASSFTGSQPQHF
>-|TRBJ1-4|TRBD1|TRBV30
TGTGCCTGGAGGAATAACAGGGGGATCAATGAAAAACTGTTTTTT
CAWRNNRGINEKLFF
>-|TRBJ2-2|-|TRBV6-1
TGTGCCAGCAACTCGGGGGACACCGGGGAGCTGTTTTTT
CASNSGDTGELFF
>few|TRBJ2-7|-|TRBV12-2
TGTGCAAGTCGCTTAGCGTCCGGGACAGCCTACGAGCAGTACTTC
CASRLASGTAYEQYF
>-|TRBJ2-1|TRBD2|TRBV12-3/TRBV12-4
TGTGCCAGCACCGCGCGGGGGGGAGGGTACAATGAGCAGTTCTTC
CASTARGGGYNEQFF
>-|TRBJ1-4|TRBD1|TRBV5-1
TGCGCCAGCAGCCGGTGGCGCAGACAGGGACAGTCTAATGAAAAACTGTTTTTT
CASSRWRRQGQSNEKLFF
>few|TRBJ1-2|-|TRBV30
TGTGCCTGGAGTGCGCGGAAGACACAAAGCTATGGCTACACCTTC
CAWSARKTQSYGYTF
>-|TRBJ2-7|-|TRBV6-2/TRBV6-3
TGTGCCAGCAGCAAGGGACTCTCCTACGAGCAGTACTTC
CASSKGLSYEQYF
>-|TRBJ1-2|TRBD1|TRBV7-9
TGTGCCAGCAGCCCGGGACAGGGGTATGGCTACACCTTC
CASSPGQGYGYTF
>-|TRBJ2-5|-|TRBV3-1
TGTGCCAGCAGCCTGACAGGGTATGCGGGAAAGACCCAGTACTTC
CASSLTGYAGKTQYF
>few|TRBJ1-5|-|TRBV19
TGTGCCAGTAGTATCTTAGGGAGGGCTCAGCCCCAGCATTTT
CASSILGRAQPQHF